These 11 T cell receptor beta chains came from one sample sequenced in a study of cytomegalovirus exposure and HLA in healthy donors. This PCR relied on a set of 60 Vbeta primers and 13 Jbeta primers. The assay was immunoSEQ multiplex PCR, and TCRdb's table has in-frame clones only and misses some. The sample yields more than 150,000 clones, 84% seen once. Sequenced input: PBMCs. The source of these receptors is a boy younger than 18 in good health and CMV-seronegative.

The DNA for the CDR3 is TGTGCCAGCAGCCAAGAAGAGCTAGCGGCTACCAATGAGCAGTTCTTC. Translated: CASSQEELAATNEQFF. The rearrangement uses TRBV14 and TRBJ2-1, with TRBD2 matching 7 bases. CDR1 is SGHDN and CDR2 is FVKESK in the germline V gene. The V gene end was trimmed by 0 bases and the J gene end by 6 bases; junction bases not matched to a gene: 8. The CDR3 is 16 residues long.

The chain has TRBV6-6 and TRBJ1-1, with D perhaps matching TRBD1 (6 bases). Germline CDR1 MNHNY, CDR2 SVGAGI (reference sequence). The CDR3 runs to 16 residues. V lost 0 bases and J lost 6, with 17 bases in between. The CDR3 DNA reads TGTGCCAGCAGTTACTCCCTGGACAGCCTCCCCCCTGAAGCTTTCTTT. Amino acids: CASSYSLDSLPPEAFF.

The chain combines TRBV19 with TRBJ1-1; 7 bases align to TRBD1. This CDR3 has 14 amino acids. CDR1 and CDR2 from the germline V gene are LNHDA and SQIVND (reference sequence). The V segment lost 5 bases and the J segment 4 bases; nucleotides outside the gene matches: 7. The CDR3 sequence: CASSPTGLSTEAFF. The CDR3 coding sequence is TGTGCCAGTAGTCCGACAGGGCTGAGCACTGAAGCTTTCTTT.

The chain uses TRBV30 and TRBJ1-2, with a weak D call TRBD1 (5 bases). CDR3 length equals 11 residues. Germline-derived CDR1 and CDR2 are GTSNPN and SVGIG (reference sequence). V dropped 2 bases and J dropped 8 bases, with 9 bases sitting between them. In nucleotides, the CDR3 is TGTGCCTGGAGTCGGGGGTCCGGCTACACCTTC. Translated, it gives CAWSRGSGYTF.

The chain uses TRBV29-1 and TRBJ2-2, with a tentative D call TRBD1 (7 bases). This CDR3 is built from 13 residues. Looked up from germline, CDR1 is SQVTM and CDR2 is ANQGSEA. The germline V and J ends were trimmed by 4 bases and 6 bases, with 12 bases remaining between them. The CDR3 nucleotides read TGCAGCGTTGGGCAGGGGGGCGCCGGGGAGCTGTTTTTT. Its protein is CSVGQGGAGELFF.

The chain links TRBV5-1 to TRBJ1-1; 9 positions match TRBD1. The CDR3 spans 14 residues. Germline V gene lookup returns CDR1 SGHRS and CDR2 YFSETQ. The junction had 6 bases not matched to a gene; V was cut back by 6 bases and J by 3 bases. The CDR3 region has the DNA TGCGCCAGCACCCTGGACAGGGGAGACACTGAAGCTTTCTTT. Translating gives CASTLDRGDTEAFF.

The DNA of the CDR3 is TGTGCCAGCAGGACCACAGGGGGCATCTCACCCCTCCACTTT. Translated: CASRTTGGISPLHF. This sequence joins TRBV27 and TRBJ1-6, with 9 bases fitting TRBD1. Trimming removed 6 bases from V and 10 bases from J; junction bases left unmatched: 7. CDR1 is MNHEY, CDR2 SMNVEV, per germline (reference sequence). The CDR3 contains 14 residues.

About this clone itself: Other DNA variants within this sample encode the same CDR3. The chain carries TRBV5-1 and TRBJ2-3; weak D call: TRBD1 (6 bases). V dropped 2 bases and J dropped 6 bases, with 10 bases sitting between them. Per the germline V gene, CDR1 is SGHRS and CDR2 is YFSETQ. This CDR3 comprises 13 residues. CDR3 loop: CASSLGGADTQYF. The CDR3 DNA reads as TGCGCCAGCAGCTTAGGGGGTGCGGATACGCAGTATTTT.

The V gene is TRBV5-1, the J gene TRBJ2-5; possibly TRBD1 for D (6 bases). The J call is doubtful: the DNA matches TRBJ2-7 better. Germline CDR1 reads SGHRS; CDR2 reads YFSETQ. The CDR3 is 15 residues long. Here the CDR3 DNA reads TGCGCCAGCAGCTTGGGGACAGTCTTGGCCTACGAGCAGTACTTC. This translates into CASSLGTVLAYEQYF.

This chain uses TRBV5-1 with TRBJ1-2, with 8 bases matching TRBD1. With V trimmed by 0 bases and J by 5 bases, 6 bases remained unmatched. The V gene's germline CDR1 is SGHRS and CDR2 YFSETQ. CDR3 size: 15 residues. CDR3 coding DNA: TGCGCCAGCAGCTTGGCAGCCAGGGGGCAATATGGCTACACCTTC. The encoded protein is CASSLAARGQYGYTF.

The rearrangement joins TRBV11-2 to TRBJ2-7; 9 positions match TRBD2. The CDR3 has 14 residues. Unmatched junction bases numbered 1, after V lost 4 bases and J lost 0 bases. CDR1 is SGHAT, CDR2 FQNNGV, per germline. The CDR3 DNA reads TGTGCCAGCAGCTCAGCGGGAGGCTCCTACGAGCAGTACTTC. This sequence encodes CASSSAGGSYEQYF.